What follows describes a single TCR beta chain. Trimming cost V 0 bases and J 4 bases, with 15 bases left between them. The CDR3 sequence is 16 residues long. Germline CDR1 is LNHNV and CDR2 is YYDKDF (reference sequence). This sample is drawn from a study of blood T cell repertoires in COVID-19. Using immunoSEQ multiplex PCR, the repertoire was profiled, and TCRdb retains in-frame clones only, with some absent. The sample has 87,000 or so clones; over 75% are singletons. This sequence originates from a woman over 75 with active or convalescent COVID-19. V usage is TRBV15 and J usage is TRBJ2-5; TRBD1 is a possible D gene (5 bases). The sequenced sample was peripheral blood. The CDR3 region is CATSRDQQGFGETQYF. In DNA form, the CDR3 reads TGTGCCACCAGCAGAGATCAGCAGGGCTTCGGAGAGACCCAGTACTTC. The full variable domain, completed using reference TRBV15 and TRBJ2-5, is DAMVIQNPRYQVTQFGKPVTLSCSQTLNHNVMYWYQQKSSQAPKLLFHYYDKDFNNEADTPDNFQSRRPNTSFCFLDIRSPGLGDTAMYLCATSRDQQGFGETQYFGPGTRLLVL.